Here is one T cell receptor beta chain with its context. Its antigen is not identified. Primers: 60 Vbeta forward and 13 Jbeta reverse. The table came from immunoSEQ multiplex PCR; TCRdb's copy has only in-frame clones and leaves some out. The table records around 90,000 clones, around 80% of them present only once. The data originate from a study of cytomegalovirus exposure and HLA in healthy donors. Study-level information: A prior study identified 117 million unique TCR beta sequences from 200 million or so T cells. General study points: Productive rates of about 87% or about 30% were seen for most TCR beta V segments in an earlier analysis.

Germline lookup yields CDR1 SGHNT and CDR2 YYREEE (reference sequence). The V and J ends lost 4 bases and 4 bases, in that order; junction bases with no gene match: 6. The CDR3 is made up of 16 amino acids. The V gene is TRBV5-4, the J gene TRBJ2-2; 11 bases map to TRBD2. Sequencing was carried out using PBMCs. The clonotype was recovered from a young man in good health and CMV-seronegative. As DNA, the CDR3 is TGTGCCAGCAGCCTTACTAGCGGGAGTGGCACCGGGGAGCTGTTTTTT. Translated, it gives CASSLTSGSGTGELFF. The variable domain in full, completed from reference TRBV5-4 and TRBJ2-2, reads ETGVTQSPTHLIKTRGQQVTLRCSSQSGHNTVSWYQQALGQGPQFIFQYYREEENGRGNFPPRFSGLQFPNYSSELNVNALELDDSALYLCASSLTSGSGTGELFFGEGSRLTVL.